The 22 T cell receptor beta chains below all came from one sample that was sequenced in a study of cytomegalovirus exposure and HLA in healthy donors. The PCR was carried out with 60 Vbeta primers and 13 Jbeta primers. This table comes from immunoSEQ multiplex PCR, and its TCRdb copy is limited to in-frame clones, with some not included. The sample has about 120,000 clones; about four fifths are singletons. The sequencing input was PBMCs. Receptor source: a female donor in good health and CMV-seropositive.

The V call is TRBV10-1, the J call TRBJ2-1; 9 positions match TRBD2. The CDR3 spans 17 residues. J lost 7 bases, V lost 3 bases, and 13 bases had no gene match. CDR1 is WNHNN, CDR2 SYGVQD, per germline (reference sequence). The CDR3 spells CASSDSPGGLAGNEQFF. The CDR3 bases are TGCGCCAGCAGTGACTCCCCCGGGGGACTAGCAGGGAATGAGCAGTTCTTC.

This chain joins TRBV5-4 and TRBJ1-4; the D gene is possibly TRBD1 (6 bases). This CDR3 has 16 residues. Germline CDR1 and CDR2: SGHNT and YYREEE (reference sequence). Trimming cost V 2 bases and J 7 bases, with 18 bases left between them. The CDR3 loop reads CASSFSRGAQTEKLFF. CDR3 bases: TGTGCCAGCAGCTTCTCTCGGGGGGCTCAGACTGAAAAACTGTTTTTT.

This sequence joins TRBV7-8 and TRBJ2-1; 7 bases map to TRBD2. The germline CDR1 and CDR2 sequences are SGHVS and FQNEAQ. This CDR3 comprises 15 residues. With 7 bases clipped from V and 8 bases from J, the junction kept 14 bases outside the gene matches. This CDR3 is CASIGIGGGLYEQFF. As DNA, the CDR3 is TGTGCCAGCATCGGGATTGGGGGGGGATTGTATGAGCAGTTCTTC.

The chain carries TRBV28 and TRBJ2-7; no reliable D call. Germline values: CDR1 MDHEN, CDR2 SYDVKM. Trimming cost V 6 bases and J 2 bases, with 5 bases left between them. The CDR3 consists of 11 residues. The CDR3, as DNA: TGTGCCAGCAGAAATACCTACGAGCAGTACTTC. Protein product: CASRNTYEQYF.

CDR3 DNA: TGTGCCAGCAGTCCGCAGGGGAATGGCTACACCTTC. It yields the protein CASSPQGNGYTF. The rearrangement uses TRBV6-5 and TRBJ1-2; TRBD1 might be the D (6 bases). CDR3 length: 12 residues. Germline values: CDR1 MNHEY, CDR2 SVGAGI. V lost 5 bases and J 6 bases, leaving 10 bases between the germline ends.

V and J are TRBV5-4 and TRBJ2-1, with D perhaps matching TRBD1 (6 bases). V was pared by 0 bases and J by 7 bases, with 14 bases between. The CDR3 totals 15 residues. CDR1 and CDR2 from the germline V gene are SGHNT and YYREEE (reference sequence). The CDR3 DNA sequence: TGTGCCAGCAGCTTGGATACAGGGAAGGTGAATGAGCAGTTCTTC. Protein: CASSLDTGKVNEQFF.

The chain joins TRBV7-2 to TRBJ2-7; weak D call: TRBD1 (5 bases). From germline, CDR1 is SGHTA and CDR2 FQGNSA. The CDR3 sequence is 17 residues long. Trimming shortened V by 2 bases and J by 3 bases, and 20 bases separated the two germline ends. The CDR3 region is CASSLPLTGFRDYEQYF. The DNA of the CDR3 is TGTGCCAGCAGCTTACCCCTTACCGGGTTCAGGGACTACGAGCAGTACTTC.

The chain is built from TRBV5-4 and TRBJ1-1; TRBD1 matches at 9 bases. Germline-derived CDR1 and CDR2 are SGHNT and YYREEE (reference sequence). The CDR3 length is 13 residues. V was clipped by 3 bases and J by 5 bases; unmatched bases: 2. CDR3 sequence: CASSSGQGTEAFF. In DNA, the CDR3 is TGTGCCAGCAGCTCCGGACAGGGGACTGAAGCTTTCTTT.

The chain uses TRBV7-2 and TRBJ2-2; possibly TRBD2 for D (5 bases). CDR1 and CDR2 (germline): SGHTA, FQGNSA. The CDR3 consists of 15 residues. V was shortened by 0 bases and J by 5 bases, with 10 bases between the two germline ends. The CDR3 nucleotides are TGTGCCAGCAGCTTAGCAGGGCCGGGAACCGGGGAGCTGTTTTTT. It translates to CASSLAGPGTGELFF.

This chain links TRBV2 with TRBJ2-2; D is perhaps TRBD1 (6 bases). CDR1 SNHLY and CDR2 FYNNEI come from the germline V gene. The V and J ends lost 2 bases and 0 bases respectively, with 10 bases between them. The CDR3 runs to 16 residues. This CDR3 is CASSEFGGTNTGELFF. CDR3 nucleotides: TGTGCCAGCAGTGAATTTGGGGGCACGAACACCGGGGAGCTGTTTTTT.

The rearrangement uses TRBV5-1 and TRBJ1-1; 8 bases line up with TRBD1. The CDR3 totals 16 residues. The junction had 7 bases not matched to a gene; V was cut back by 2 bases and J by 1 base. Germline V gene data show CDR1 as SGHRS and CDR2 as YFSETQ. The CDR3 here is CASSLTYRGSNTEAFF. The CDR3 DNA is TGCGCCAGCAGCTTAACTTACAGGGGGTCGAACACTGAAGCTTTCTTT.

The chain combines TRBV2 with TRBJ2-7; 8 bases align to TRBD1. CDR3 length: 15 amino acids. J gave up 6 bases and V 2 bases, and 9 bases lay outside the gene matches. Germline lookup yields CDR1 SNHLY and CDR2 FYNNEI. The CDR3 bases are TGTGCCAGCAGTGAATTGCGACAGGGGTTATCCGAGCAGTACTTC. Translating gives CASSELRQGLSEQYF.

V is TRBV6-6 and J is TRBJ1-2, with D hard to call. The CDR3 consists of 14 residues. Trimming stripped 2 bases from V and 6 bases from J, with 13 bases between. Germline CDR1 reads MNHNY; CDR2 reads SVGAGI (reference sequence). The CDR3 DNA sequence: TGTGCCAGCAGTTACCATAACCCACCGGATGGCTACACCTTC. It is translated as CASSYHNPPDGYTF.

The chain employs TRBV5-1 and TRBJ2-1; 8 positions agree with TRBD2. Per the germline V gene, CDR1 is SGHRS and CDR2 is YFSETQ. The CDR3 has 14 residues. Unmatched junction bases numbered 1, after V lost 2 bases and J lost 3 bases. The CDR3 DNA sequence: TGCGCCAGCAGCTTCGGGACTAGCTACAATGAGCAGTTCTTC. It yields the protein CASSFGTSYNEQFF.

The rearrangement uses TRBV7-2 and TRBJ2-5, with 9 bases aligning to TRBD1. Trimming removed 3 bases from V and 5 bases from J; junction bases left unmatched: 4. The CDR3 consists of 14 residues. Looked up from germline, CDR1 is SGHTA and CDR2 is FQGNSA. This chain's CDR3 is CASSFFGQGETQYF. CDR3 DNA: TGTGCCAGCAGCTTCTTCGGACAGGGGGAGACCCAGTACTTC.

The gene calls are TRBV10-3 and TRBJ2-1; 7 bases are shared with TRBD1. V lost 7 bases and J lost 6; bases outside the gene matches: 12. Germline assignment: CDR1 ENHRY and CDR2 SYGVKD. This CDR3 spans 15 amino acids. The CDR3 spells CAIKGETGLTNEQFF. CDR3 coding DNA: TGTGCCATCAAGGGGGAGACAGGGTTGACCAATGAGCAGTTCTTC.

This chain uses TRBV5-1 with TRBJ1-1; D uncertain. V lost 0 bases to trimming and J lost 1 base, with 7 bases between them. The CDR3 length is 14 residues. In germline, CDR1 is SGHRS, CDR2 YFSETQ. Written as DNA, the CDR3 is TGCGCCAGCAGCTTGGGGCCGGGGAACACTGAAGCTTTCTTT. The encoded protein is CASSLGPGNTEAFF.

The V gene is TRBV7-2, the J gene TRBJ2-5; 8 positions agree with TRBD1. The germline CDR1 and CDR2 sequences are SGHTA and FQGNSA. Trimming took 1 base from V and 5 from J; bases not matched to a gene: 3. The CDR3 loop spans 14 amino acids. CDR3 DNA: TGTGCCAGCAGCTTAGACAGGGGGTGGGAGACCCAGTACTTC. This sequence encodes CASSLDRGWETQYF. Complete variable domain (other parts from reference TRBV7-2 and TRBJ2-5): GAGVSQSPSNKVTEKGKDVELRCDPISGHTALYWYRQSLGQGLEFLIYFQGNSAPDKSGLPSDRFSAERTGGSVSTLTIQRTQQEDSAVYLCASSLDRGWETQYFGPGTRLLVL.

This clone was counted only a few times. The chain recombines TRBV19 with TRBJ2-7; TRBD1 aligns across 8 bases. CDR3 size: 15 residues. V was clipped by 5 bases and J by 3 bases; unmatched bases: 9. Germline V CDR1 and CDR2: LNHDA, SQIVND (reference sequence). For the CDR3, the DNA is TGTGCCAGTAGTGACAGGGGTAGGGGATTCTACGAGCAGTACTTC. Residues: CASSDRGRGFYEQYF.

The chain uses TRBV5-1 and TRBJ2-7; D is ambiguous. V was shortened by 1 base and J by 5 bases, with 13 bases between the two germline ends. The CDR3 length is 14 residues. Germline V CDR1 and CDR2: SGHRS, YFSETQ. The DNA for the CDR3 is TGCGCCAGCAGCTTGTTGGTGGGTGGAGACGAGCAGTACTTC. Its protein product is CASSLLVGGDEQYF. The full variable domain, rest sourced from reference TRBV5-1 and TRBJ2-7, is KAGVTQTPRYLIKTRGQQVTLSCSPISGHRSVSWYQQTPGQGLQFLFEYFSETQRNKGNFPGRFSGRQFSNSRSEMNVSTLELGDSALYLCASSLLVGGDEQYFGPGTRLTVT.

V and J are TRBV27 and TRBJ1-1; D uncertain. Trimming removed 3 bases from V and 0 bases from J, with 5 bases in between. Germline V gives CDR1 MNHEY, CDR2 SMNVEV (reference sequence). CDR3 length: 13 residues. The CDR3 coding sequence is TGTGCCAGCAGTTTGGCCATGAACACTGAAGCTTTCTTT. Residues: CASSLAMNTEAFF.

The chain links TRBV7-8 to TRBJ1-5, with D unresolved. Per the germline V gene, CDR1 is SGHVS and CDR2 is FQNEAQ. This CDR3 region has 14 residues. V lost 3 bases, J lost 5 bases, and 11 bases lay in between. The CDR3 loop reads CASSLGDTDQPQHF. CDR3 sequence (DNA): TGTGCCAGCAGCTTGGGAGACACCGATCAGCCCCAGCATTTT.